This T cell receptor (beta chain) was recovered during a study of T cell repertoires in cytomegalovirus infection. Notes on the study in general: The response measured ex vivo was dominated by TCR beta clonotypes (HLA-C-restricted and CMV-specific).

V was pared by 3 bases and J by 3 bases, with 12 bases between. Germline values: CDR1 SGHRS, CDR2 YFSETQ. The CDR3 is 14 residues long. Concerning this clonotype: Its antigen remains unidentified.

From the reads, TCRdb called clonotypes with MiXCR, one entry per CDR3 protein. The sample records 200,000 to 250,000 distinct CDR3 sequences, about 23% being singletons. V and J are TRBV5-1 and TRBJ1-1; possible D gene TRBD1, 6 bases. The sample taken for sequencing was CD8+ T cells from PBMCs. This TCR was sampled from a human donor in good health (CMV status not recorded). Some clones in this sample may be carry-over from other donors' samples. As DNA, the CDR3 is TGCGCCAGCAGCTCCCAGAGGGGGTACACTGAAGCTTTCTTT. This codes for CASSSQRGYTEAFF.